This T cell receptor (beta chain) is drawn from a study of blood T cell repertoires in COVID-19. Study-wide background: Material from acute and convalescent COVID-19 was sourced from the United States, Italy and Spain.

Germline CDR1 KGHSH, CDR2 LQKENI. Germline trimming cut 6 bases from V and 6 bases from J; bases unmatched to any gene: 9. The CDR3 has 14 residues. This clone appeared once. Original handling: The authors estimated nucleated cell counts from reference gene primer amplification. Assay used: immunoSEQ multiplex PCR; TCRdb lists only in-frame clones, some missing. That table gives V, J and clone size, and the DNA gave D and trimming. This table has 200,000 or so clones, about 80% appearing once. The source material was PBMCs or T cells enriched from blood (not recorded which). The gene calls are TRBV18 and TRBJ1-1; TRBD1 matches at 8 bases. The TCR comes from a man aged 40-49 years who had recovered from COVID-19. CDR3 DNA sequence: TGTGCCAGCTCCCAAGGACAGGGCCACGCTGAAGCTTTCTTT. It codes for CASSQGQGHAEAFF.